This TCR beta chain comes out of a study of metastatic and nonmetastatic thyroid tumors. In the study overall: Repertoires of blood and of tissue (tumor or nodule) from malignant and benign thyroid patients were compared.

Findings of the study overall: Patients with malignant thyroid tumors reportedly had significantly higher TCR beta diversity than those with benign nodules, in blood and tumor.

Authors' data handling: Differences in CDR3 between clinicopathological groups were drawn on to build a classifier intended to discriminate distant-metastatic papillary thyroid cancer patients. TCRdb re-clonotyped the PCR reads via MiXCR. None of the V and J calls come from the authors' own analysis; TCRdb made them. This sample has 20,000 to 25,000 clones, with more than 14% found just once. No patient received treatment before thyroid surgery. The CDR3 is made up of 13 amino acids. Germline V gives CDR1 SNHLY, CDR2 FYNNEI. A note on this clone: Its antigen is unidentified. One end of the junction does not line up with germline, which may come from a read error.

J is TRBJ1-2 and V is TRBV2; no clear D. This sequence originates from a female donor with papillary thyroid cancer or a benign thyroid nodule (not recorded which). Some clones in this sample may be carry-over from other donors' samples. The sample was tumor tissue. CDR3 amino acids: CASRATGFNGHTF. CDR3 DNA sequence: TGTGCCAGCAGAGCGACGGGATTTAATGGCCACACCTTC.